The 18 T cell receptor beta chains below all came from one sample that was sequenced in a study of human T cells and chemical hapten exposure. TCRdb redid the calling of the RACE reads with MiXCR, one entry per CDR3 protein. The data show about 85,000 distinct CDR3 sequences, roughly 12% seen once. Sample time point: patch test 2, 6 weeks after DPC sensitization. Treatment of the sample: therapeutic diphenylcyclopropenone sensitization with weekly scalp DPC. The specimen was whole blood, collected in connection with sensitization to the hapten diphenylcyclopropenone (DPC). The receptors come from a man aged 18 to 29 with alopecia areata. Some clones in this sample may be carry-over from other donors' samples.

J is TRBJ2-5 and V is TRBV11-1; 7 bases fit TRBD1. V lost 6 bases, J lost 2 bases, and 12 bases stayed unmatched. The CDR3 sequence is 16 residues long. Germline assignment: CDR1 SGHAT and CDR2 FQDESV (reference sequence). This chain's CDR3 is CASRRPYRGLQETQYF. The CDR3 nucleotides are TGTGCCAGCAGACGTCCGTACAGGGGCCTTCAAGAGACCCAGTACTTC.

Ten or more counts support this clonotype. The genes are TRBV18 and TRBJ2-7; 9 bases line up with TRBD1. This CDR3 has 13 amino acids. With V trimmed by 3 bases and J by 6 bases, 3 bases remained unmatched. CDR1 and CDR2 (germline): KGHSH, LQKENI. The CDR3 loop is CASSPGQGSEQYV. CDR3 DNA: TGTGCCAGCTCACCGGGACAGGGATCCGAGCAGTACGTC.

This clonotype occurred a few times. The gene calls are TRBV9 and TRBJ2-2; D remains ambiguous. The CDR3 contains 18 residues. Trimming stripped 0 bases from V and 1 base from J, with 16 bases between. Per germline, CDR1 SGDLS and CDR2 YYNGEE. The CDR3 reads CASSVALLRNLNTGELFF. In nucleotides, the CDR3 is TGTGCCAGCAGCGTAGCTTTGCTCCGTAACCTGAACACCGGGGAGCTGTTTTTT.

This chain links TRBV12-3 or TRBV12-4 with TRBJ2-1, with D possibly matching TRBD2 (7 bases). The CDR3 has 14 amino acids. Trimming stripped 7 bases from V and 7 bases from J, with 17 bases between. CDR3 DNA: TGTGCCAGCACGAAGCTCGGGGGGCGGAATGAGCAGTTCTTC. Its protein product is CASTKLGGRNEQFF.

This clonotype was counted ten times or more. The CDR3 bases are TGTGCCAGCAGTTCTTGGACAGGGGAGTACTTC. Amino acids: CASSSWTGEYF. The rearrangement uses TRBV28 and TRBJ2-4, with 9 bases matching TRBD1. V shed 4 bases, J shed 14 bases, and the junction held 3 bases outside the gene matches. The CDR3 covers 11 residues. Germline values: CDR1 MDHEN, CDR2 SYDVKM.

This clonotype was seen at least ten times. The chain employs TRBV29-1 and TRBJ1-3; D perhaps matches TRBD1 (5 bases). The CDR3 loop spans 12 amino acids. Germline CDR1 and CDR2: SQVTM and ANQGSEA. The V and J ends lost 4 bases and 3 bases respectively, with 7 bases between them. The CDR3 nucleotides are TGCAGCGTTGCAGGGAATGGAAACACCATATATTTT. Its translation is CSVAGNGNTIYF.

This clonotype was counted only a few times. The chain joins TRBV28 to TRBJ2-2; 9 bases align to TRBD1. Germline CDR1 and CDR2: MDHEN and SYDVKM. V lost 6 bases to trimming and J lost 6 bases; unmatched junction nucleotides: 5. This CDR3 has 14 amino acids. CDR3 sequence (DNA): TGTGCCAGCAGCTCGAGGACAGGGGCCGGGGAGCTGTTTTTT. It yields the protein CASSSRTGAGELFF.

In this sample, this clonotype turned up many times. J is TRBJ2-1 and V is TRBV5-1; 8 nucleotides align to TRBD1. The V and J ends lost 3 bases and 4 bases, in that order; junction bases with no gene match: 6. Germline V CDR1 and CDR2: SGHRS, YFSETQ. There are 15 residues in the CDR3. The CDR3 sequence: CASSSGTGSYNEQFF. In DNA form, the CDR3 reads TGCGCCAGCAGCTCCGGGACAGGATCTTACAATGAGCAGTTCTTC.

The CDR3 DNA sequence: TGTGCCAGCTCACCAATCAGGATGAACACTGAAGCTTTCTTT. As protein: CASSPIRMNTEAFF. V is TRBV18 and J is TRBJ1-1; D remains unclear. There are 14 residues in the CDR3. Germline CDR1 and CDR2: KGHSH and LQKENI. The V and J ends lost 2 bases and 0 bases respectively, with 7 bases between them.

This clonotype came up many times. The V and J genes are TRBV7-3 and TRBJ2-6; D is perhaps TRBD1 or TRBD2 (6 bases each). The CDR3 spans 17 residues. Germline V gene sequence: CDR1 SGHTA, CDR2 FQGTGA. The V end lost 0 bases, the J end lost 1 base, and 10 bases lay between the germline ends. The CDR3 sequence: CASSLTRGGSGANVLTF. In DNA form, the CDR3 reads TGTGCCAGCAGCTTAACAAGAGGGGGGTCTGGGGCCAACGTCCTGACTTTC.

Only a few counts were recorded for this clonotype. The chain joins TRBV20-1 to TRBJ2-2, with TRBD2 matching over 7 bases. This CDR3 is built from 14 residues. Germline CDR1 and CDR2: DFQATT and SNEGSKA (reference sequence). V lost 1 base, J lost 4 bases, and 3 bases stayed unmatched. CDR3 nucleotides: TGCAGTGCTAGAGGGGGAGGGAGCACCGGGGAGCTGTTTTTT. It is translated as CSARGGGSTGELFF.

This clonotype was counted ten times or more. The DNA for the CDR3 is TGTGCCAGCAGCCGCGACGGGAGCTCCTACAATGAGCAGTTCTTC. The encoded protein is CASSRDGSSYNEQFF. The V and J genes are TRBV6-5 and TRBJ2-1, with D possibly TRBD2 on 6 matching bases. Germline assignment: CDR1 MNHEY and CDR2 SVGAGI. The CDR3 contains 15 residues. V lost 6 bases and J 0 bases, leaving 12 bases between the germline ends.

This clonotype has a count of ten or more. The chain carries TRBV20-1 and TRBJ1-2; D gene unclear. Germline V gene data show CDR1 as DFQATT and CDR2 as SNEGSKA (reference sequence). The ends were cut back, 0 bases at V and 6 bases at J, with 5 bases in the middle. CDR3 length: 11 residues. The CDR3 reads CSARDGDGYTF. CDR3 DNA: TGCAGTGCTAGAGATGGTGATGGCTACACCTTC.

This clonotype was seen only a few times. The chain joins TRBV7-6 to TRBJ2-1; D remains ambiguous. Germline V gene sequence: CDR1 SGHVS, CDR2 FNYEAQ. This CDR3 is 15 amino acids long. V lost 2 bases, J lost 4 bases, and 12 bases lay in between. The CDR3 reads CASSLQAWAYNEQFF. In DNA, the CDR3 is TGTGCCAGCAGCTTACAGGCGTGGGCTTACAATGAGCAGTTCTTC.

This clonotype came up a few times. The J gene is TRBJ2-1, the V gene TRBV11-2; TRBD2 might be the D (7 bases). Germline CDR1 reads SGHAT; CDR2 reads FQNNGV. CDR3 length equals 15 residues. V lost 7 bases and J 5 bases, leaving 18 bases between the germline ends. CDR3 protein: CASTQSSGGDNEQFF. The DNA for the CDR3 is TGTGCCAGCACCCAGTCCTCGGGGGGCGACAATGAGCAGTTCTTC.

This clonotype was observed at least ten times. The J gene is TRBJ1-2, the V gene TRBV6-1; D might be TRBD1 (5 bases). Germline V lookup: CDR1 MNHNS, CDR2 SASEGT. Trimming took off 9 bases at V and 7 bases at J, with 18 bases between the two ends. This CDR3 has 13 residues. Here the CDR3 DNA reads TGTGCCAGTCATAGGACAACGATGCTTGGCTACACCTTC. Its translation is CASHRTTMLGYTF.

This clonotype was seen many times. V gene TRBV15 combines with J gene TRBJ2-1; D gene unclear. Trimming took 0 bases from V and 0 from J, leaving 15 bases between them. The length of the CDR3 is 18 residues. CDR1 LNHNV and CDR2 YYDKDF come from the germline V gene (reference sequence). The CDR3 here is CATSRDSMAWSSYNEQFF. The CDR3 DNA sequence: TGTGCCACCAGCAGAGATAGTATGGCCTGGAGCTCCTACAATGAGCAGTTCTTC.

Comments on this clonotype: A read error may account for a junction end that differs from germline. V and J are TRBV24-1 and TRBJ2-3, with D hard to call. The CDR3 loop spans 13 amino acids. Germline V gene lookup returns CDR1 KGHDR and CDR2 SFDVKD. CDR3 coding DNA: TGTGCCACCAGTACGGCTAGAACAGATACGCGGTATTTT. As protein: CATSTARTDTRYF.